This entry describes one TCR beta chain. The antigen remains unidentified. CDR3 size: 13 residues. Germline values: CDR1 MNHEY, CDR2 SMNVEV (reference sequence). With 2 bases removed from V and 4 bases from J, the gap between germline ends came to 9 bases. This sample stems from a study of T-cell reconstitution after alpha-beta-depleted transplantation in children. Regarding the study as a whole: Alpha-beta T cells about two months after transplant reportedly derived from several hundred expanded graft clones. At the one-year point after transplant, T-cell counts and TCRbeta diversity were found to come mostly from T cells that had been newly produced. There were some patients whose high TCRbeta diversity at day 60 came from surviving recipient T cells and thymic progenitors.

The TCRbeta library incorporated unique molecular identifiers. TCRdb reprocessed the PCR reads via MiXCR and lists one record per CDR3 protein. The repertoire has fewer than 250,000 distinct CDR3 sequences, roughly 8.2% of them found once; the top ten carry just under 6.5%. The chain employs TRBV27 and TRBJ2-7; D remains unclear. The source was PBMCs, mostly from graft donor cells, collected 180 days after TCRalphabeta/CD19-depleted stem cell transplant. The sequence came from a male patient younger than 18 who had a stem cell transplant for acute lymphoblastic leukemia, so the T cells may come from the graft donor. The CDR3 loop is CASSLGARYEQYF. CDR3 sequence (DNA): TGTGCCAGCAGTTTAGGAGCCCGGTACGAGCAGTACTTC.